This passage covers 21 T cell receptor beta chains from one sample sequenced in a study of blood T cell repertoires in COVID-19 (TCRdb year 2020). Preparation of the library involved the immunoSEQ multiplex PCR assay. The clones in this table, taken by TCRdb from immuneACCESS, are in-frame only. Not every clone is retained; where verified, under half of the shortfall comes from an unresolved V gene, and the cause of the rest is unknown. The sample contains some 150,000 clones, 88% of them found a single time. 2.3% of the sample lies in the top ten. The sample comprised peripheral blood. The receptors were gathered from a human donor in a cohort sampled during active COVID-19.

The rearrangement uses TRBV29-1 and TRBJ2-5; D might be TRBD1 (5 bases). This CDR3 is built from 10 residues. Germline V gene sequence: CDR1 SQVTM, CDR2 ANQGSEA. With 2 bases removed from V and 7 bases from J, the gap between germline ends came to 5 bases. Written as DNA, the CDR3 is TGCAGCGTTGAAAGGGGGACCCAGTACTTC. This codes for CSVERGTQYF.

This chain's CDR3 is CASNLGLAGGGEQYF. The CDR3 nucleotides are TGTGCCAGCAATCTCGGACTAGCGGGAGGGGGAGAGCAGTACTTC. The J gene is TRBJ2-7, the V gene TRBV7-9; TRBD2 agrees at 15 bases. The germline V gene has CDR1 SEHNR and CDR2 FQNEAQ (reference sequence). With V trimmed by 7 bases and J by 7 bases, 8 bases remained unmatched. The CDR3 covers 15 residues.

CDR3: CAISVTGADNEQFF. In DNA, the CDR3 is TGTGCCATCAGTGTCACAGGGGCCGACAATGAGCAGTTCTTC. The chain is built from TRBV10-3 and TRBJ2-1, with 7 positions matching TRBD1. V gave up 4 bases and J gave up 5 bases; unmatched junction bases: 5. The CDR3 has 14 residues. Germline values: CDR1 ENHRY, CDR2 SYGVKD.

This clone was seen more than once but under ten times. CDR3 bases: TGTGCCAGCAGCCAAGCAGGGTCGGGGCCCCAGCATTTT. This codes for CASSQAGSGPQHF. This chain connects TRBV3-1 (or the pseudogene TRBV3-2) to TRBJ1-5; tentative D call: TRBD1 (5 bases). Trimming removed 1 base from V and 9 bases from J, with 10 bases in between. Germline CDR1 is LGHDT and CDR2 is YNNKEL (reference sequence). The CDR3 totals 13 residues.

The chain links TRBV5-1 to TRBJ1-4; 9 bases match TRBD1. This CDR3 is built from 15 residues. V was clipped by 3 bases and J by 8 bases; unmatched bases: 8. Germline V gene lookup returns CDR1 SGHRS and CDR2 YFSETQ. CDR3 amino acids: CASSSPGQGTEKLFF. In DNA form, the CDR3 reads TGCGCCAGCAGCTCCCCGGGACAGGGTACCGAAAAACTGTTTTTT.

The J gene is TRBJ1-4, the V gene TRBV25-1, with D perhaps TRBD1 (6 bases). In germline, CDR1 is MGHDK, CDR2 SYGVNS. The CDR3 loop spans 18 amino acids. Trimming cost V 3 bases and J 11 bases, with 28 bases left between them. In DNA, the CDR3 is TGTGCCAGCAGTGAGTCTTCTCCGGGGGGGCCTATGTGGTCCAAACTGTTTTTT. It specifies CASSESSPGGPMWSKLFF.

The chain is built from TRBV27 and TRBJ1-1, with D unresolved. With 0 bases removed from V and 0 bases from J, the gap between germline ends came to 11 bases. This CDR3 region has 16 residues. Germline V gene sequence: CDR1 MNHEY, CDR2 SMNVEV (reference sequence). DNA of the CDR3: TGTGCCAGCAGTTTATCACTAACCAGAATGAACACTGAAGCTTTCTTT. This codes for CASSLSLTRMNTEAFF.

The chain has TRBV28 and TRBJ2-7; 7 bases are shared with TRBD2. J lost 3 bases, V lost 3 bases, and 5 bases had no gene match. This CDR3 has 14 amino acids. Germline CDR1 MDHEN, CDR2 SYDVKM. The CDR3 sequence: CASSFGGSRYEQYF. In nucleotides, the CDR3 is TGTGCCAGCAGTTTCGGGGGGTCCCGCTACGAGCAGTACTTC.

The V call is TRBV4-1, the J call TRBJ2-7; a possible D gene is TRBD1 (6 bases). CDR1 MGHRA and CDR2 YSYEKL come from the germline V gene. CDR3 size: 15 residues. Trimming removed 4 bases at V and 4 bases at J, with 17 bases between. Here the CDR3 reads CASSRDGGRGYEQYF. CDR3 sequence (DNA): TGCGCCAGCAGCCGAGACGGCGGCAGGGGATACGAGCAGTACTTC.

CDR3 nucleotide sequence: TGTGCCAGCAGCCCACCCGGACAGGCGGGTCCCCTCCACTTT. It codes for CASSPPGQAGPLHF. This rearrangement joins TRBV3-1 (or the pseudogene TRBV3-2) to TRBJ1-6; 7 nucleotides align to TRBD1. Trimming at V came to 4 bases and at J to 13 bases, leaving 10 bases not matched to a gene. The CDR3 sequence is 14 residues long. Per germline, CDR1 LGHDT and CDR2 YNNKEL (reference sequence).

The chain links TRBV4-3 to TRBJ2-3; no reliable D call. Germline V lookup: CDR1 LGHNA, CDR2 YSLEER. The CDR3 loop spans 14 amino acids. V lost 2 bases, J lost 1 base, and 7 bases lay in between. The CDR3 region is CASSQLRGTDTQYF. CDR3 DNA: TGCGCCAGCAGCCAACTTCGGGGCACAGATACGCAGTATTTT.

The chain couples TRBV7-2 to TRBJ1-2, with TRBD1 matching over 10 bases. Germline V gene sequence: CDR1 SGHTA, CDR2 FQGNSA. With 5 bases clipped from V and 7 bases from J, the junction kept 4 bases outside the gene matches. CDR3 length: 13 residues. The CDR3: CASSGDRGRGYTF. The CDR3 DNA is TGTGCCAGCAGCGGGGACAGGGGACGTGGCTACACCTTC. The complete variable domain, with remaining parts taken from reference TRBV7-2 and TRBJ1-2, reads GAGVSQSPSNKVTEKGKDVELRCDPISGHTALYWYRQSLGQGLEFLIYFQGNSAPDKSGLPSDRFSAERTGGSVSTLTIQRTQQEDSAVYLCASSGDRGRGYTFGSGTRLTVV.

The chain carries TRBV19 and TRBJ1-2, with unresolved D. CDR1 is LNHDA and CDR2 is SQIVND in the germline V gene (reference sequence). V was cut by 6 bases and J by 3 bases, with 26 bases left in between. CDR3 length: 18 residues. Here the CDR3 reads CASSFTRMANPSDYGYTF. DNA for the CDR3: TGTGCCAGTAGCTTCACAAGAATGGCAAACCCAAGTGACTATGGCTACACCTTC.

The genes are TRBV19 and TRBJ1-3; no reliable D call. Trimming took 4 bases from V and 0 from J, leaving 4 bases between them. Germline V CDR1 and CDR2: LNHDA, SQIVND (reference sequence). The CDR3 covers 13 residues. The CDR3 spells CASSTNSGNTIYF. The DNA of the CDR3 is TGTGCCAGTAGTACCAACTCTGGAAACACCATATATTTT.

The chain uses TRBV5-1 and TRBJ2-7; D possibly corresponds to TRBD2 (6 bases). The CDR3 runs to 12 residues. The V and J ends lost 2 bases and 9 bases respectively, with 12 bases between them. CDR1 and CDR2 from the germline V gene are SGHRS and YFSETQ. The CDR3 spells CASSFQRERQYF. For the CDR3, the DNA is TGCGCCAGCAGCTTCCAACGGGAGCGGCAGTACTTC.

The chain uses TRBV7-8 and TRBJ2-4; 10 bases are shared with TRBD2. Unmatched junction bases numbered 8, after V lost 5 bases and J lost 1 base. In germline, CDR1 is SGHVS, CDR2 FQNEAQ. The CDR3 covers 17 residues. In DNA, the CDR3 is TGTGCCAGCAGCCCCGAACTAGCGGGACTTGCCAAAAACATTCAGTACTTC. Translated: CASSPELAGLAKNIQYF.

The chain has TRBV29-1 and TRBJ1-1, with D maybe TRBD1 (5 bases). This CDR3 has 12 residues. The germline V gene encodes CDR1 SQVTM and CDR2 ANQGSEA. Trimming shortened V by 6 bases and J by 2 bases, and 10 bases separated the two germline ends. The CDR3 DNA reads TGCAGCGTGTCGGGACTCAACACTGAAGCTTTCTTT. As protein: CSVSGLNTEAFF.

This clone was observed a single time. The CDR3 protein is CASTRNRGAQETQYF. The CDR3 DNA is TGTGCCAGCACAAGAAACAGGGGAGCCCAAGAGACCCAGTACTTC. This sequence joins TRBV2 and TRBJ2-5; 7 positions match TRBD1. V was pared by 7 bases and J by 1 base, with 9 bases of the junction left unmatched. The CDR3 contains 15 residues. Looked up from germline, CDR1 is SNHLY and CDR2 is FYNNEI.

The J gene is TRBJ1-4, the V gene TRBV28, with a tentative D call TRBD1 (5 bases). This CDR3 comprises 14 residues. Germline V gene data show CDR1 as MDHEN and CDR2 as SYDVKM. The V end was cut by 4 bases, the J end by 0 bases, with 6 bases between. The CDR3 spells CASSSQATNEKLFF. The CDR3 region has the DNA TGTGCCAGCAGTTCACAGGCAACTAATGAAAAACTGTTTTTT.

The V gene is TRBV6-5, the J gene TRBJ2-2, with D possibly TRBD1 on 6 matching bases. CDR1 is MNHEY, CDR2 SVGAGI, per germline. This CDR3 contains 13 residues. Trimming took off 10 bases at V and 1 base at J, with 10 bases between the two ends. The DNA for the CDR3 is TGTGCCACCACACAGGGGAACACCGGGGAGCTGTTTTTT. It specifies CATTQGNTGELFF.

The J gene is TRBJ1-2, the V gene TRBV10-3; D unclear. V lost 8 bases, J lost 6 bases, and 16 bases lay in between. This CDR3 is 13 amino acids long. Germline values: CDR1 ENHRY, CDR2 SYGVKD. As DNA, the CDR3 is TGTGCCATCGAATCAGTATATCGGGATGGCTACACCTTC. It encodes CAIESVYRDGYTF.